The rows below give T cell receptor beta chains drawn from one sample of a study of cytomegalovirus exposure and HLA in healthy donors. Data came from immunoSEQ multiplex PCR; TCRdb stores just in-frame clones and leaves some out. The profile shows about 140,000 clones, 77% of them singletons. Sequenced sample: PBMCs. These receptors originate from a male donor in good health and CMV-seronegative. Each CDR3 is given with its conserved first and last residue. The D gene is left open where the match is weak. Part of the rows lack a size; the others show once, few, many or a class for expanded clones.

NA	TRBV30	TRBJ1-1	NA	TGTGCTTGGAGTGTACACCCCCAGGAACTTGAAGCTTTCTTT	CAWSVHPQELEAFF
NA	TRBV7-2	TRBJ1-5	TRBD1	TGTGCCAGCAGTCAACAGGGGCCCTTCGGTCAGCCCCAGCATTTT	CASSQQGPFGQPQHF
NA	TRBV18	TRBJ1-5	NA	TGTGCCAGCTCCCCCTCTGCGGATCAGCCCCAGCATTTT	CASSPSADQPQHF
NA	TRBV18	TRBJ2-7	TRBD2	TGTGCCAGCTCACCCGGGACAGGTGGACTAGCGGGAGGCTACGAGCAGTACTTC	CASSPGTGGLAGGYEQYF
NA	TRBV27	TRBJ1-2	TRBD1	TGTGCCAGCAGTTTCCTGGACAGGGTTGGCTACACCTTC	CASSFLDRVGYTF
NA	TRBV5-6	TRBJ1-2	TRBD1	TGTGCCAGCAGCTTCGGGACAGGGGGTTTCTATGGCTACACCTTC	CASSFGTGGFYGYTF
NA	TRBV7-9	TRBJ2-2	NA	TGTGCCAGCAGCTTCCTGGCGGAGAACACCGGGGAGCTGTTTTTT	CASSFLAENTGELFF
once	TRBV25-1	TRBJ2-1	TRBD2	TGTGCCAGCAGTGAGCAGGGACTAGTTCCGTTCTTC	CASSEQGLVPFF
NA	TRBV19	TRBJ1-5	TRBD1	TGTGCCAGTAGTATAGACGGGACAGGGATGATGAGACAGCCCCAGCATTTT	CASSIDGTGMMRQPQHF
NA	TRBV19	TRBJ1-2	TRBD1	TGTGCCGTAAACTCAGGGGGCTGGGGCTACACCTTC	CAVNSGGWGYTF
NA	TRBV2	TRBJ1-2	TRBD1	TGTGCCAGCAGTGAAGAATTTCTTCGCGGACAGGGGGTTTATGGCTACACCTTC	CASSEEFLRGQGVYGYTF
NA	TRBV13	TRBJ2-4	NA	TGTGCCAGCAGCCGTATGGCCGCTCTTCCGACAGCTACCAAAAACATTCAGTACTTC	CASSRMAALPTATKNIQYF
NA	TRBV9	TRBJ2-2	TRBD2	TGTGCCAGCAGCCCTAGTGGGACTAGCCCCACCGGGGAGCTGTTTTTT	CASSPSGTSPTGELFF
NA	TRBV27	TRBJ1-1	NA	TGTGCCAGCAGTTTAGGGGGGTTGGAAAACTTCACTGAAGCTTTCTTT	CASSLGGLENFTEAFF
few	TRBV25-1	TRBJ1-1	NA	TGTGCCAGCAGTGATCAACAGGCTGAAGCTTTCTTT	CASSDQQAEAFF
NA	TRBV29-1	TRBJ2-7	TRBD2	TGCAGCGCCTCAATAGCGGGAACGGTGGACGAGCAGTACTTC	CSASIAGTVDEQYF
NA	TRBV7-6	TRBJ1-1	TRBD1	TGTGCCAGCAGCTATATACAGGGGAGCACTGAAGCTTTCTTT	CASSYIQGSTEAFF
few	TRBV29-1	TRBJ1-2	TRBD1	TGCAGCGTTGGACTTACAAGGGGACAGAACTATGGCTACACCTTC	CSVGLTRGQNYGYTF
NA	TRBV11-2	TRBJ2-2	NA	TGTGCCAGCAGCTTATCCCGCAGGGGCGGAGGTGGGGAGCTGTTTTTT	CASSLSRRGGGGELFF
NA	TRBV4-2	TRBJ2-5	NA	TGTGCCAGCAGCCCCCAGCAGGGGACCCAAGAGACCCAGTACTTC	CASSPQQGTQETQYF
NA	TRBV7-2	TRBJ1-2	TRBD1	TGTGCCAGCAGCCCCGGGACAGGGGGTTTCTACACCTTC	CASSPGTGGFYTF
NA	TRBV25-1	TRBJ1-2	NA	TGTGCCAGCAGTGAAGGCCGATGGTTAGGCTACACCTTC	CASSEGRWLGYTF
NA	TRBV25-1	TRBJ2-3	TRBD2	TGTGCCAGCAGTGAGTTCGCGGGGGGGTCTACAGATACGCAGTATTTT	CASSEFAGGSTDTQYF
few	TRBV7-9	TRBJ2-7	NA	TGTGCCAGCAGCTTAGACGGCTACAGGGCCGAGCAGTACTTC	CASSLDGYRAEQYF
NA	TRBV29-1	TRBJ1-2	NA	TGCAGCGGGGGGCAAGGGGGAATGTATGGCTACACCTTC	CSGGQGGMYGYTF
once	TRBV5-1	TRBJ2-7	TRBD1	TGCGCCAGCAGCCCGCGTACCACCACAGGGGTAAACGAGCAGTACTTC	CASSPRTTTGVNEQYF
NA	TRBV4-1	TRBJ1-4	TRBD1	TGCGCCAGCAGCCACTTGGGACAGAGGGATGGAGTTGAACTGTTTTTT	CASSHLGQRDGVELFF
NA	TRBV6-5	TRBJ1-2	TRBD1	TGTGCCAGCAGTACAGGGGGCCCGGGCTACACCTTC	CASSTGGPGYTF
NA	TRBV9	TRBJ1-1	NA	TGTGCCAGCAGCCCCACTACGGGGGGGTACACTGAAGCTTTCTTT	CASSPTTGGYTEAFF
NA	TRBV6-1	TRBJ2-5	TRBD2	TGTGCCAGCAGTGTGACTAGCGGGAGCCCCTCGGAGACCCAGTACTTC	CASSVTSGSPSETQYF
NA	TRBV2	TRBJ2-7	NA	TGTGCCAGCAGTGAGGGCAGGCAGAGCTCCTACGAGCAGTACTTC	CASSEGRQSSYEQYF
NA	TRBV7-9	TRBJ2-3	TRBD1	TGTGCCAGCAGCGAACTCGGGACAGAGCTTTTCACAGATACGCAGTATTTT	CASSELGTELFTDTQYF
NA	TRBV7-2	TRBJ2-5	NA	TGTGCCGGCAGCTCCCGGGGGTTGACTGAGACCCAGTACTTC	CAGSSRGLTETQYF
NA	TRBV6-1	TRBJ2-1	NA	TGTGCCAGCAGTGGTCTTCCGAGCTCCTACAATGAGCAGTTCTTC	CASSGLPSSYNEQFF
NA	TRBV6-1	TRBJ1-2	TRBD1	TGTGCCAGCAGTGAACAAGGACAGGGCTTTTATGGCTACACCTTC	CASSEQGQGFYGYTF
NA	TRBV7-9	TRBJ1-1	NA	TGTGCCAGCAGCTTAGTGGTGGGCTCTGAAGCTTTCTTT	CASSLVVGSEAFF
once	TRBV14	TRBJ2-3	NA	TGTGCCAGCAGCCTCACACAGTTGGATACGCAGTATTTT	CASSLTQLDTQYF
NA	TRBV15	TRBJ2-3	TRBD2	TGTGCCACCAGCAGAGCCCGGACTAGCGGGAATTCAGATACGCAGTATTTT	CATSRARTSGNSDTQYF
NA	TRBV25-1	TRBJ1-1	NA	TGTGCCAGCAGTGAATATGGAGGTTCGCTCGAAGCTTTCTTT	CASSEYGGSLEAFF